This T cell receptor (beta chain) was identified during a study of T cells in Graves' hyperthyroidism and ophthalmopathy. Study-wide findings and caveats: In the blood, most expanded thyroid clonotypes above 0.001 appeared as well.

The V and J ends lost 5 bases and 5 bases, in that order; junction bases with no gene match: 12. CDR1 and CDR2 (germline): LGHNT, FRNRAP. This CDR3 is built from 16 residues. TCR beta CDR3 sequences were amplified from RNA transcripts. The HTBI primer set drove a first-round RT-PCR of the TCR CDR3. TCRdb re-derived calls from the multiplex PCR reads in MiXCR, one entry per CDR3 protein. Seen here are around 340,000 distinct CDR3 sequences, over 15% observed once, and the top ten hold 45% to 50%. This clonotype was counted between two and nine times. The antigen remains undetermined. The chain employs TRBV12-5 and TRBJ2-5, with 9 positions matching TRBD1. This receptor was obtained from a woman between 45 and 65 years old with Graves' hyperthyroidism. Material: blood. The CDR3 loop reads CASGPSEQGARETQYF. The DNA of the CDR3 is TGTGCTAGTGGTCCCTCGGAACAGGGGGCGCGGGAGACCCAGTACTTC. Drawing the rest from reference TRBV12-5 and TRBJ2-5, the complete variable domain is DARVTQTPRHKVTEMGQEVTMRCQPILGHNTVFWYRQTMMQGLELLAYFRNRAPLDDSGMPKDRFSAEMPDATLATLKIQPSEPRDSAVYFCASGPSEQGARETQYFGPGTRLLVL.